One T cell receptor beta chain is described in this entry. Its antigen has not been determined. Base qualities are not at hand, and no much larger clone is one base apart. This record belongs to a study of blood T cell repertoires in COVID-19 (dated by TCRdb to the early 2020s). About the full investigation: Samples from collaborators originated in the United States, Italy and Spain and spanned both the acute and convalescent phases of COVID-19. A de-identified subject ID, COVID-19 status, age in years and sex were almost always included in the sample metadata. Subjects who had been exposed to COVID-19, were actively infected with it, or had recovered from it provided the deeply sampled blood TCRbeta repertoires that made up the dataset. The material from the prospective study consisted of cDNA or gDNA derived from T cells, B-cell-depleted T cells, or PBMCs. Where HLA class I and class II types were available, the types were taken from metadata supplied by the sample provider, not from assay-based typing. The repertoires were made available in a free public database intended to serve as a resource for research on the immune response to SARS-CoV-2. The samples were drawn from the first 160 participants of the ongoing ImmuneRACE study and from some 1,300 subjects provided by 6 global collaborators.

TCRbeta CDR3 regions were amplified from genomic DNA using the immunoSEQ Assay, a bias-controlled multiplex PCR. The original methods were these. Nucleated cell counts per sample were estimated from amplification of reference gene primers within the assay. To quantify the absolute abundance of each unique TCRbeta CDR3 rearrangement, sequence reads were collapsed and filtered. For each sample, productive Simpson clonality was calculated as the square root of Simpson's diversity index over productive rearrangements. The clones in this table, taken by TCRdb from immuneACCESS, are in-frame only. Not every clone is retained; where verified, under half of the shortfall comes from an unresolved V gene, and the cause of the rest is unknown. That table furnishes V, J and clone size, whereas the DNA furnished D and trimming. Counted in this sample were around 230,000 clones; 85% of them appeared once. More than 4.5% of the sample lies in the top ten.

In Seattle, one collaborating source enrolled patients while the infection was active and tracked those patients longitudinally over the course of disease. Collaborating institutions collected whole blood in K2EDTA tubes following their own protocols. Collaborator samples were shipped for TCRbeta analysis as frozen whole blood, isolated PBMCs, or DNA extracted from either sample type. Trimming leaves V shorter by 5 bases and J shorter by 3 bases, with the junction holding 3 bases beyond the gene matches. Reading from cysteine to phenylalanine, the CDR3 counts 13 amino acids. Only CDR3 DNA remains: 39 bases, in frame from the first base. The germline V gene (reference sequence) specifies SGHNT as CDR1 and YYREEE as CDR2. Findings and caveats that apply to the study as a whole: How much clinical and demographic metadata was included differed by source and by participant, and the metadata was provided uncurated.

Sequenced sample: peripheral blood. The clonotype comes from a man between 45 and 60 years old with COVID-19, enrolled during active disease. Recombination connected TRBV5-4 to TRBJ1-2, with 8 middle bases fitting TRBD1. Here is the DNA: TGTGCCAGCAGGACGACAGGGGACTATGGCTACACCTTC. It encodes CASRTTGDYGYTF.